This TCR beta chain was captured by sequencing in a study of cytomegalovirus exposure and HLA in healthy donors. The wider study: The same platform as the roughly 700 first-cohort repertoires was used for the 90 to 150 validation repertoires, a later analysis reported.

TCRdb's table, derived via immunoSEQ multiplex PCR, lists solely in-frame clones and lacks some. The sample gives about 130,000 clones, 80% to 90% of which show up once; approximately 1% is in the top ten. The V end lost 4 bases, the J end lost 9 bases, and 20 bases lay between the germline ends. CDR1 is SGHRS and CDR2 is YFSETQ in the germline V gene. The CDR3 totals 16 residues. This clone was seen more than once but under ten times. The clonotype was recovered from a woman in her late teens or twenties in good health and CMV-seronegative. The chain links TRBV5-1 to TRBJ1-6; no clear D gene. The sequenced material came from PBMCs. The CDR3 coding sequence is TGCGCCAGCAGCGTGCAAAGCGGTGCCAACTTTTCACCCCTCCACTTT. It codes for CASSVQSGANFSPLHF.